Sequencing of this TCR beta chain was carried out in a study of CXCR4 blockade with PD-1 therapy in pancreatic cancer (dated by TCRdb to about 2019). Regarding the complete study: The study combined multiplex immunohistochemistry and TCRbeta immunosequencing of resected pancreatic ductal adenocarcinoma with ex vivo slice culture testing PD-1 and CXCR4 blockade. Two geographically distinct regions were TCR-sequenced from each of roughly 6 tumors to assess intratumoral heterogeneity.

Using the immunoSEQ Assay at Adaptive Biotechnologies, the researchers immunosequenced TCRbeta CDR3 regions from the extracted DNA. The published analysis was carried out like this. To measure the absolute abundance of each unique TCRbeta CDR3, the sequences were collapsed and filtered. Clonality was defined as 1 minus Pielou's evenness, computed on productive in-frame rearrangements only. For regional overlap, the top 100 nucleotide rearrangements were followed across paired samples, and the Morisita index was used to compare paired samples against unrelated samples. Convergence of nucleotide rearrangements onto identical amino acid sequences was assessed with the immunoSEQ Rearrangement Details tool. The table comes from immuneACCESS by way of TCRdb, which keeps in-frame sequences with V and J called. Part of the clones is missing from these tables; in studies checked, under half for an unresolved V gene and the rest for unknown reasons. V, J and clone size derive from that table, while D and trimming were established from the DNA sequence. This sample comprises roughly 15,000 clones, about two thirds of them detected only once. The ten largest clones represent more than 4.5% of the sample.

With regard to this clone: No antigen is known for it. No base qualities exist here, and no much larger clone lies one base off it.

The archived tumor blocks came from patients who had not received neoadjuvant therapy before resection. The preserved-tissue arm of the study used approximately 31 surgical resection samples from 20 to 25 previously untreated pancreatic ductal adenocarcinoma patients. DNA for the resection arm was extracted from ten 5-micron curls of FFPE tumor lying next to the multiplex immunohistochemistry slide. For CDR1 and CDR2, the germline V gene (reference sequence) lists LNHDA and SQIVND. Clipping removes 5 bases from V and 10 bases from J, with 16 as the unmatched junction base count. From its cysteine to its phenylalanine, the CDR3 spans 17 amino acids. Left in the record is the CDR3 DNA by itself, 51 bases read in frame from the first base. The full study reports these points: Because only TCRbeta chains were sequenced, true antigen-specificity overlap of convergent dominant clones was left unconfirmed pending paired alpha-beta single-cell sequencing. Tumors had clonal expansion, with a mean productive clonality of approximately 0.15 compared with roughly 0.05 in healthy blood, yet clonality showed no correlation with survival. A strong correlation was found between amino acid clone frequency and the number of distinct nucleotide rearrangements encoding each amino acid clone, suggesting convergent selection by common tumor antigens.

This sequence uses TRBV19 and TRBJ2-1; 11 of the junction bases match TRBD2. The sequence came from a human donor with pancreatic ductal adenocarcinoma. Specimen: tumor tissue. The DNA reads as follows: TGTGCCAGTAGTCTATCCCTGACTAGCGGGATAGCGGGGGAGCAGTTCTTC. Translated, this gives CASSLSLTSGIAGEQFF.